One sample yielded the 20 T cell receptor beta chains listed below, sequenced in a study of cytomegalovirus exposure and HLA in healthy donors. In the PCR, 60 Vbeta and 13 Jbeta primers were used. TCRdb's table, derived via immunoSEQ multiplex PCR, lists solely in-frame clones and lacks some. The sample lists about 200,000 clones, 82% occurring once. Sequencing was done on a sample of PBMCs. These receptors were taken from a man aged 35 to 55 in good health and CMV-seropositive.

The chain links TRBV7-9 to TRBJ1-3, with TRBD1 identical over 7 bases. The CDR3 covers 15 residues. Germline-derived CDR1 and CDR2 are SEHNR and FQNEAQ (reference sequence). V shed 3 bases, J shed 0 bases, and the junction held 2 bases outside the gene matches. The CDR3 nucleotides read TGTGCCAGCAGCTTCACAGGGGTCTCTGGAAACACCATATATTTT. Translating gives CASSFTGVSGNTIYF.

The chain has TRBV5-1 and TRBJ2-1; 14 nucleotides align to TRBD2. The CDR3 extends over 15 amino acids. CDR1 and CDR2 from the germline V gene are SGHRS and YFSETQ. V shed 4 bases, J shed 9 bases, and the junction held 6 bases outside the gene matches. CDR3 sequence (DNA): TGCGCCAGCAGCCCGGGACTAGCGGGAGTGGTTGAGCAGTTCTTC. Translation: CASSPGLAGVVEQFF.

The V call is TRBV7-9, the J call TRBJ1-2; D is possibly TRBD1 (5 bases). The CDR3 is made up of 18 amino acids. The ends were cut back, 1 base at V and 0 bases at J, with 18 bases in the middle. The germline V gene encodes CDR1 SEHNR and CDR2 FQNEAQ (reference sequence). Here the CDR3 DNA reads TGTGCCAGCAGCTTAGATTTTCCCAGCCCAGGGACTAACTATGGCTACACCTTC. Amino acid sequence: CASSLDFPSPGTNYGYTF.

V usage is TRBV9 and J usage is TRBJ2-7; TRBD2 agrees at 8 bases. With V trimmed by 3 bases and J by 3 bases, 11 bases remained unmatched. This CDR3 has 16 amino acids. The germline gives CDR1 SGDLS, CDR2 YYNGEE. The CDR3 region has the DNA TGTGCCAGCAGCGCGGGAGGGGAGCCAGCCCTCTACGAGCAGTACGTC. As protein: CASSAGGEPALYEQYV.

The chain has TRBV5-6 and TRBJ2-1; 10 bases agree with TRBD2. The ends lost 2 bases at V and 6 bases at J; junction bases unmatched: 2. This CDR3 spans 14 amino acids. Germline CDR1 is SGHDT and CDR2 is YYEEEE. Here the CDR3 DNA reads TGTGCCAGCAGCTTACTAGCGGGACCCAATGAGCAGTTCTTC. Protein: CASSLLAGPNEQFF.

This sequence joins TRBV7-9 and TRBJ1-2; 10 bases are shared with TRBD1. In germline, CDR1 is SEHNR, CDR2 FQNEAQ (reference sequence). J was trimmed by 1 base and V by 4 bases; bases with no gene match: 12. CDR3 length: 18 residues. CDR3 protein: CASSSRRQGARVNYGYTF. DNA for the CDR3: TGTGCCAGCAGCTCTCGGAGACAGGGGGCAAGGGTTAACTATGGCTACACCTTC.

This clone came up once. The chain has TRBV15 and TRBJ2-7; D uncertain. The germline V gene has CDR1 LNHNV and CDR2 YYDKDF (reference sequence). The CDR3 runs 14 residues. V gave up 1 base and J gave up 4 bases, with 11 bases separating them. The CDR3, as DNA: TGTGCCACCAGCAGAGCCCGCCAGGATTACGAGCAGTACTTC. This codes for CATSRARQDYEQYF.

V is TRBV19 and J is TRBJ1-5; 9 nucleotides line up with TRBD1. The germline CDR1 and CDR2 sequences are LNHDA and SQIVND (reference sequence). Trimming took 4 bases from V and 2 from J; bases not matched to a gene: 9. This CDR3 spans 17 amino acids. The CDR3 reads CASSTRQGEGGNQPQHF. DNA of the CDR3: TGTGCCAGTAGTACGCGACAGGGGGAAGGGGGCAATCAGCCCCAGCATTTT.

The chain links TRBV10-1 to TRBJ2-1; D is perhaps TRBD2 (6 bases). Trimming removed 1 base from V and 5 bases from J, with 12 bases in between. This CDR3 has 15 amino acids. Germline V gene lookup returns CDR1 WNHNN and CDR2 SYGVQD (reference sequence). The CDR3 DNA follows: TGCGCCAGCAGTGAGTTGAAGGGACTGGACAATGAGCAGTTCTTC. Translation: CASSELKGLDNEQFF.

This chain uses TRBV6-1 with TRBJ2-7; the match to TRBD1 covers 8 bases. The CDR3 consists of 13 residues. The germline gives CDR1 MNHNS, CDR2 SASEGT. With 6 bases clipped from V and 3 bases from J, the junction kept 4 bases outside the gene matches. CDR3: CASRTGVVYEQYF. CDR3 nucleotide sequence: TGTGCCAGCAGGACAGGGGTCGTCTACGAGCAGTACTTC.

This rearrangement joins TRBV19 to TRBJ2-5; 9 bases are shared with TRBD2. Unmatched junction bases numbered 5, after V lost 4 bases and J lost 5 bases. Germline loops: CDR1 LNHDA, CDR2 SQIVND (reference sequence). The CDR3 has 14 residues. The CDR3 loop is CASSTGLARETQYF. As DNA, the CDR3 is TGTGCCAGTAGTACGGGACTAGCTCGGGAGACCCAGTACTTC.

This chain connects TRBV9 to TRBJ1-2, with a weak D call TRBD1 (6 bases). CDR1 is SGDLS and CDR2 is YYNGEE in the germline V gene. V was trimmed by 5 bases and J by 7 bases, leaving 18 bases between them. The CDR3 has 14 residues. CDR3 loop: CASSQQGGASGYTF. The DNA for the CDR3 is TGTGCCAGCAGTCAACAGGGAGGGGCCTCTGGCTACACCTTC.

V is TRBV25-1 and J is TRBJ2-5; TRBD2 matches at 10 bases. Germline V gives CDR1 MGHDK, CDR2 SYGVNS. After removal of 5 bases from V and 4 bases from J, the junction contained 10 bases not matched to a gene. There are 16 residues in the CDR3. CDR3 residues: CASSFPLAGVGETQYF. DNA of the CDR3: TGTGCCAGCAGTTTCCCTCTAGCGGGAGTAGGAGAGACCCAGTACTTC.

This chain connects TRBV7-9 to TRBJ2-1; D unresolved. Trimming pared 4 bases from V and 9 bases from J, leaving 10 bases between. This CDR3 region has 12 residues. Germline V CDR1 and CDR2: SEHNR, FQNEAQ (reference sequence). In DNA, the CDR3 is TGTGCCAGCAGCTGGGCCATCGGTGAGCAGTTCTTC. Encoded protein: CASSWAIGEQFF.

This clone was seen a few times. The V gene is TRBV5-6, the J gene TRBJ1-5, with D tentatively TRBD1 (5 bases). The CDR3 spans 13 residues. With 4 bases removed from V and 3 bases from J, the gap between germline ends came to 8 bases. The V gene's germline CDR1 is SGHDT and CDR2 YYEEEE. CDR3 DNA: TGTGCCAGCAGCCGGGGGGACAATCAGCCCCAGCATTTT. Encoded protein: CASSRGDNQPQHF.

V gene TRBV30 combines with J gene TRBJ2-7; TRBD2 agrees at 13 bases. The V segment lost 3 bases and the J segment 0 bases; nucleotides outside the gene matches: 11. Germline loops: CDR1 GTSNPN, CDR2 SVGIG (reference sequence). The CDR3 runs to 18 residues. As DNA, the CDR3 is TGTGCCTGGAGCTTCCGAAGAGGGACTAGCGGGAACTCCTACGAGCAGTACGTC. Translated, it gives CAWSFRRGTSGNSYEQYV.

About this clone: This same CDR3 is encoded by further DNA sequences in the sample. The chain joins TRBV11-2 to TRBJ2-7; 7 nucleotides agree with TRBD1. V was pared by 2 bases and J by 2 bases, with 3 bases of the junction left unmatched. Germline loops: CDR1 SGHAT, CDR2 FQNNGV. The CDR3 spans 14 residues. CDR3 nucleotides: TGTGCCAGCAGCTTATCAGGGGGAACCTACGAGCAGTACTTC. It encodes CASSLSGGTYEQYF.

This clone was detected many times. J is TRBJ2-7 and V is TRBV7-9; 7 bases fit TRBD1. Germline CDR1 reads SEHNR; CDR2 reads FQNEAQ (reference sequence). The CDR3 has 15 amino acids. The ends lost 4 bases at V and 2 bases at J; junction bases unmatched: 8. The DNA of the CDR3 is TGTGCCAGCAGCTCAAGCGGACAGGAGACCTACGAGCAGTACTTC. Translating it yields CASSSSGQETYEQYF.

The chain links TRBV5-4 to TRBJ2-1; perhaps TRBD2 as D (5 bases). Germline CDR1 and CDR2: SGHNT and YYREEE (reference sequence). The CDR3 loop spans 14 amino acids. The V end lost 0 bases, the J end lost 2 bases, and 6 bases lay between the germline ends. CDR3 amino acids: CASSLAGTYNEQFF. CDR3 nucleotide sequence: TGTGCCAGCAGCTTGGCGGGGACCTACAATGAGCAGTTCTTC.

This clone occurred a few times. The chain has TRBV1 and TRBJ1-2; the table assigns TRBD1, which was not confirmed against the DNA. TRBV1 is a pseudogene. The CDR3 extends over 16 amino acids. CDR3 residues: CTSSHPGQGANYGYTF. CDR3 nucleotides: TGCACCAGCAGCCACCCAGGACAGGGAGCTAACTATGGCTACACCTTC.